The rows below give T cell receptor beta chains drawn from one sample of a study of blood T cells in healthy people across ages. Using its own MiXCR run on the 5' RACE reads, TCRdb lists one record per CDR3 protein. The data contain hundreds of thousands of distinct CDR3 sequences, approximately 30% of them singletons. Sequencing was carried out using blood. The receptor source for this set is a woman of 80 years or more in good health. Each CDR3 is given with its conserved first and last residue. Fields, in order: V gene, clone size, D gene, J gene, CDR3 DNA, CDR3 protein. A D gene is named only where the DNA matches it firmly. Some rows have no size entry. The others give once, few or many, or a class for an expanded clone.

TRBV9	many	TRBD2	TRBJ2-1	TGTGCCAGCAGCGTAGTCGGGGGGGCCTATGATGAGCAGTTCTTC	CASSVVGGAYDEQFF
TRBV29-1	NA	NA	TRBJ2-7	TGCAGCGTTGCATTGAGCTACGAGCGGTACTTC	CSVALSYERYF
TRBV13	many	NA	TRBJ2-5	TGTGCCAGCAGCTTAGGAGTTCTATCAGGGGCGAGAGAGACCCAGTACTTC	CASSLGVLSGARETQYF
TRBV5-5	NA	NA	TRBJ1-1	TGTGCCAGCAGCTCATTTCGATCATTGACTGAAGCTTTCTTT	CASSSFRSLTEAFF
TRBV10-3	NA	NA	TRBJ1-1	TGTGCCATCAGCCCCAGGACAGAAGCTTTCTTT	CAISPRTEAFF
TRBV18	NA	NA	TRBJ2-7	TGTGCCAGCTCACCGCCTGGCGACAGGCCCTTCGAGCAGTACTTC	CASSPPGDRPFEQYF
TRBV12-3/TRBV12-4	many	TRBD2	TRBJ2-7	TGTGCCAGCAGTATCGGACTAGCGGGGGGCAACGAGCAGTACTTC	CASSIGLAGGNEQYF
TRBV4-3	NA	NA	TRBJ2-6	TGCGCCAACAGCCCGAAAACTGCTGGGGCCAACGTCCCGACTTTC	CANSPKTAGANVPTF
TRBV4-3	few	TRBD1	TRBJ1-2	TGCGCCAGCAGCCAAGATGGGGACAGTCGATATGGCTACACCTTC	CASSQDGDSRYGYTF
TRBV4-3	NA	TRBD2	TRBJ2-2	TGCGCCAGCAGCCAACTAGCGGGGGACACCGGGGAGCTGTTTTTT	CASSQLAGDTGELFF
TRBV10-3	many	NA	TRBJ2-7	TGTGCCATCAGTGGGCAAACCTACGAGCAGTACTTC	CAISGQTYEQYF
TRBV6-1	NA	NA	TRBJ2-5	TGTGCCAGCAGTGACCAGGCCCCAAGGCAAGAGACCCAGTACTTC	CASSDQAPRQETQYF
TRBV11-2	NA	TRBD1	TRBJ1-1	TGTGCCAGCAGCTCTCGGACAGGGAGGTACACTGAAGCTTTCTTT	CASSSRTGRYTEAFF
TRBV6-2/TRBV6-3	NA	NA	TRBJ1-1	TGTGCCAGCGGAAAGGTCGTTCGAAACACTGAAGCTTTCTTT	CASGKVVRNTEAFF
TRBV11-2	NA	TRBD2	TRBJ2-5	TGTGCCAGCAGCTTAGGAAGTGGGGGGGTCCAAGAGACCCAGTACTTC	CASSLGSGGVQETQYF
TRBV5-8	NA	NA	TRBJ1-6	TGTGCCAGCAGCTTGCAAGGCCTTGGGGACTCACCCCTCCACTTT	CASSLQGLGDSPLHF
TRBV7-2	few	NA	TRBJ2-6	TGTGCCAGCAGCTTTAATTTGGCGGGGATCTCTGGTGGGGCCAACGTCCTGACTTTC	CASSFNLAGISGGANVLTF
TRBV7-3	few	NA	TRBJ1-1	TGTGCCAGCAGCTTAGGGGGTAGCCCCACTGCTTTCTTT	CASSLGGSPTAFF
TRBV19	NA	NA	TRBJ1-1	TGTGCCAGTAGCCGAGGGGGGGCGGTGAACACTGAAGCTTTCTTT	CASSRGGAVNTEAFF
TRBV7-6	NA	NA	TRBJ2-1	TGTGCCAGCAGCTTAGGTCCAAAGAACTACAATGAGCAGTTCTTC	CASSLGPKNYNEQFF
TRBV7-2	NA	NA	TRBJ2-7	TGTGCCAGCAGTGAATTGGGACAATACGAGCAGTACTTC	CASSELGQYEQYF
TRBV30	NA	NA	TRBJ1-2	TGTGCCTGGAGTGCCCACAGTGAGTTTCGCTATGGCTACACCTTC	CAWSAHSEFRYGYTF
TRBV20-1	many	TRBD1	TRBJ2-3	TGCAGTGCCTCCCCGGGACAGAGCACAGATACGCAGTATTTT	CSASPGQSTDTQYF
TRBV29-1	NA	NA	TRBJ2-5	TGCAGCGTTGTAGGACAACTGACTGGGGAGACCCAGTACTTC	CSVVGQLTGETQYF
TRBV5-5	NA	NA	TRBJ2-7	TGTGCCAGCAGCTTGGCCGGCAGGCCAGGCTCCTACGAGCAGTACTTC	CASSLAGRPGSYEQYF
TRBV20-1	NA	NA	TRBJ2-1	TGCAGTACTAGAGAGAATACTGGCGGAACGACCTACAATGAGCAGTTCTTC	CSTRENTGGTTYNEQFF
TRBV4-3	NA	NA	TRBJ2-2	TGCGCCAGCAGCCAAGATCAGGGTAACAGGGTTGGGGCCGGGGAGCTGTTTTTT	CASSQDQGNRVGAGELFF